The rows below give T cell receptor beta chains drawn from one sample of a study of post-analysis software for immune sequencing data. Using its own MiXCR run on the PCR reads, TCRdb lists one record per CDR3 protein. The data contain about 770,000 distinct CDR3 sequences, about half of them singletons. Sample: blood. The source is a girl between 10 and 17 years old with multiple sclerosis. CDR3s leave out the opening cysteine and the closing phenylalanine or tryptophan. The order of the fields is J gene, V gene, CDR3 protein.

TRBJ2-3 | TRBV28 | ASSSRTSGRDWGLGAQY
TRBJ1-2 | TRBV29-1 | SVQWGISYGYT
TRBJ1-2 | TRBV6-6 | ASSYSTGSGRYGYT
TRBJ2-3 | TRBV7-2 | ASSLRGATLTDTQY
TRBJ2-3 | TRBV7-9 | ASSGIDTQY
TRBJ2-3 | TRBV25-1 | ASSDTSGTDTQY
TRBJ2-5 | TRBV4-3 | ASSRAIGETQY
TRBJ2-1 | TRBV20-1 | SASLPGTYSDEQF
TRBJ2-7 | TRBV6-5 | ASSYSVQSYEQY
TRBJ2-3 | TRBV3-1 | ASSQAPRRRSPSTDTQY
TRBJ1-3 | TRBV7-9 | ASSPPEGKGNTIY
TRBJ2-5 | TRBV14 | ASSQGFSQKETQY
TRBJ2-1 | TRBV20-1 | SASRTYNEQF
TRBJ2-3 | TRBV11-2 | ASSLGGTTEPRVTQY
TRBJ2-2 | TRBV25-1 | ASSVTSGVTGELF
TRBJ2-1 | TRBV20-1 | SARTSGRAYNEQF
TRBJ2-7 | TRBV20-1 | SAQQLPGTRRSYEQY